The clone carrying this T cell receptor (beta chain) has a count of ten or more. The antigen is not known. The source material, RNA transcripts, was used to amplify TCR beta CDR3 regions. The HTBI set primed first-round TCR CDR3 RT-PCR. One entry per CDR3 protein results from TCRdb running MiXCR on the multiplex PCR reads. The data contain roughly 560,000 distinct CDR3 sequences, about 14% of them seen just once; the ten biggest clones take up around 4.1%. These data come from a study of T cells in Graves' hyperthyroidism and ophthalmopathy. General study points: Blood also showed most of the thyroid clonotypes that were expanded above 0.001.

Deletions cut 1 base from V and 4 bases from J, with 13 bases between. Germline V gene lookup returns CDR1 SNHLY and CDR2 FYNNEI. This CDR3 region has 15 residues. Sequenced input: blood. The clonotype originates from a woman aged 40-49 years with Graves' ophthalmopathy. The chain combines TRBV2 with TRBJ1-2; D call uncertain. CDR3 coding DNA: TGTGCCAGCAGTGAAGAAGTCATACGGGGCTATGGCTACACCTTC. Amino acid sequence: CASSEEVIRGYGYTF.